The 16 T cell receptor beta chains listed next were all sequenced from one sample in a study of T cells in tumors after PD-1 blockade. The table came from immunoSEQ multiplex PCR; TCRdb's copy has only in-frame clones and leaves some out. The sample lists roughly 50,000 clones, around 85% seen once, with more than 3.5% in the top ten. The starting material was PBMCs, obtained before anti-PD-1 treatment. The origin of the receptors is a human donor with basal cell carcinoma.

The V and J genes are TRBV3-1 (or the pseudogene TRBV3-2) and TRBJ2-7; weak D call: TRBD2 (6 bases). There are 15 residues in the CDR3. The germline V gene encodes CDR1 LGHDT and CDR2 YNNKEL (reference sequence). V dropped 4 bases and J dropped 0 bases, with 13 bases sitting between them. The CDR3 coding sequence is TGTGCCAGCAGCCTCTCTAGCGTTCTCTCCTACGAGCAGTACTTC. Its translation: CASSLSSVLSYEQYF.

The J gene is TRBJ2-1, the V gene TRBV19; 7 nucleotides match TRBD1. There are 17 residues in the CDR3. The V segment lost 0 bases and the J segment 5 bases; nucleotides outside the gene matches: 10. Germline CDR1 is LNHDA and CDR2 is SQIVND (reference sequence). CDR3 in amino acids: CASSIEKGALFDNEQFF. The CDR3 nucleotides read TGTGCCAGTAGTATAGAAAAGGGGGCGTTATTTGACAATGAGCAGTTCTTC.

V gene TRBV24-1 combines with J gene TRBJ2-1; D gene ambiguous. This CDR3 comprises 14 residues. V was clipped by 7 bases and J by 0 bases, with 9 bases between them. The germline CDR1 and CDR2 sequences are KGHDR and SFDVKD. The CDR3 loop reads CATSSDSSYNEQFF. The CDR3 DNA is TGTGCCACCAGCTCGGATAGCTCCTACAATGAGCAGTTCTTC.

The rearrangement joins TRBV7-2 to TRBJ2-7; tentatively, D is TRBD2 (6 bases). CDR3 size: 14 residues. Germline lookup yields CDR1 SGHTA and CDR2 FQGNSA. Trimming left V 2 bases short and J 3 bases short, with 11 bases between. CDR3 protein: CASSLPGVLYEQYF. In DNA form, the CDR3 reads TGTGCCAGCAGCTTACCGGGGGTACTCTACGAGCAGTACTTC.

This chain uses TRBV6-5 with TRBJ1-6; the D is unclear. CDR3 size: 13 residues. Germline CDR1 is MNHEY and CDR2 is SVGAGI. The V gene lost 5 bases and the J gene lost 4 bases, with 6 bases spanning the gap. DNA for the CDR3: TGTGCCAGCAGTATACAGTATAATTCACCCCTCCACTTT. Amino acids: CASSIQYNSPLHF.

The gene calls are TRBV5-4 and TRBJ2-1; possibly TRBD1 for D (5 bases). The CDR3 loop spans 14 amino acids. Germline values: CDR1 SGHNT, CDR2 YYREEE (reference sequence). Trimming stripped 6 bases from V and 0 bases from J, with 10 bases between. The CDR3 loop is CASIRDSSYNEQFF. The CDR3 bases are TGTGCCAGCATCCGTGACAGCTCCTACAATGAGCAGTTCTTC.

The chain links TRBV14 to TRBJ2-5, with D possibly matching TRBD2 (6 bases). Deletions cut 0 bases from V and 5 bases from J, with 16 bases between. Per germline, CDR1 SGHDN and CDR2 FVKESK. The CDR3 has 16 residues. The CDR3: CASSQDTAGIWETQYF. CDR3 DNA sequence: TGTGCCAGCAGCCAAGATACCGCGGGGATTTGGGAGACCCAGTACTTC.

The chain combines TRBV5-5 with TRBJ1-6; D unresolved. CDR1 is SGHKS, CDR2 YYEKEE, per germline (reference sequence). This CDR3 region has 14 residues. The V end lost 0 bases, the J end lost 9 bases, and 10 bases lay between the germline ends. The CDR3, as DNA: TGTGCCAGCAGCTTGGGGTACTTGAGTTCACCCCTCCACTTT. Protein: CASSLGYLSSPLHF.

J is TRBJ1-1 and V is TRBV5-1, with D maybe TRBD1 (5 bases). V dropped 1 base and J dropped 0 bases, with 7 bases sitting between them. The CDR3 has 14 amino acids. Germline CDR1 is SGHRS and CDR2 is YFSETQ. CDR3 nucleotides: TGCGCCAGCAGCTTGTGGGGGGTGAACACTGAAGCTTTCTTT. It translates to CASSLWGVNTEAFF. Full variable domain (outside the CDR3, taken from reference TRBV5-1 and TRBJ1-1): KAGVTQTPRYLIKTRGQQVTLSCSPISGHRSVSWYQQTPGQGLQFLFEYFSETQRNKGNFPGRFSGRQFSNSRSEMNVSTLELGDSALYLCASSLWGVNTEAFFGQGTRLTVV.

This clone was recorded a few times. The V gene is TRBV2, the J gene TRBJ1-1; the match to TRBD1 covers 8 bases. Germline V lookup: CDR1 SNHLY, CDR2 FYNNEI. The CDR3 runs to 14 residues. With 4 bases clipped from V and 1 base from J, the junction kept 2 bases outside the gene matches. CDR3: CASSVQGANTEAFF. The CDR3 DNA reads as TGTGCCAGCAGTGTCCAGGGGGCGAACACTGAAGCTTTCTTT.

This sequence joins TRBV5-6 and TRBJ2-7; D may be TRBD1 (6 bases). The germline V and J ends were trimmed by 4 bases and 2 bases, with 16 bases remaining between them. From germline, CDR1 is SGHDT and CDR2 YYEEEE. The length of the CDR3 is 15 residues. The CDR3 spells CASSGPGALTYEQYF. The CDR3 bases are TGTGCCAGCAGCGGGCCAGGGGCCCTAACCTACGAGCAGTACTTC.

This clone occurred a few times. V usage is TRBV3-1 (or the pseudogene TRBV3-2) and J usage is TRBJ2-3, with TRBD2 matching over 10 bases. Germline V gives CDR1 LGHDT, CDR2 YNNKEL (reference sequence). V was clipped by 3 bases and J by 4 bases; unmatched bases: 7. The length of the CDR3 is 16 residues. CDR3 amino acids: CASSHGAGGPADTQYF. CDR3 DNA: TGTGCCAGCAGCCACGGAGCGGGGGGGCCAGCAGATACGCAGTATTTT.

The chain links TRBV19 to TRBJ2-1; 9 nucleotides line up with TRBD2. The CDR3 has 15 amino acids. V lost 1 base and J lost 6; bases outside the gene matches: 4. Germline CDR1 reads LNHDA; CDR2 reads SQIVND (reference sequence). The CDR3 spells CASSIGLTSGNEQFF. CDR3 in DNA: TGTGCCAGTAGTATAGGACTGACTAGCGGCAATGAGCAGTTCTTC.

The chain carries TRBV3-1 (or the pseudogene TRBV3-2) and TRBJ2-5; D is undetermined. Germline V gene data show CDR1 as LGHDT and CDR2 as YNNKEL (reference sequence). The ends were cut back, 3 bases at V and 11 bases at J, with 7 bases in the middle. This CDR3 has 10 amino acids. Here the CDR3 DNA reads TGTGCCAGCAGCCAGGGCTTTCAGTACTTC. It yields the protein CASSQGFQYF.

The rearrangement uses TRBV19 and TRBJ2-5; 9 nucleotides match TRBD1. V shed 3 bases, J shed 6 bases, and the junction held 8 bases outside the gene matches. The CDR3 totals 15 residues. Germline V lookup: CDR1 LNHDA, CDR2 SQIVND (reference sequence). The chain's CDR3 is CASSIYGTGIQTQYF. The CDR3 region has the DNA TGTGCCAGTAGTATTTACGGGACAGGGATACAGACCCAGTACTTC.

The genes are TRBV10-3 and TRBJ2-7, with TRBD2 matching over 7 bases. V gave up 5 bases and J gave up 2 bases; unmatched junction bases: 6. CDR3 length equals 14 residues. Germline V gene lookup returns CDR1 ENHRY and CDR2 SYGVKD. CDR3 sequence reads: CAISSTSAPYEQYF. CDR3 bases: TGTGCCATCAGTTCCACTAGCGCTCCCTACGAGCAGTACTTC.